The sample holds many counts of the clone carrying this T cell receptor (beta chain). Its antigen remains unknown. This sample was taken from a study of T cell repertoires in cytomegalovirus infection. Overall study: Carrying CMV and the relevant HLA type showed in public TCR beta signatures.

Study-wide points: Individuals carrying CMV plus the relevant HLA were identified by cumulative frequency of public TCR beta families. In two of eight donors, the top clonotype was HLA-C-restricted CMV-specific.

Using its own MiXCR run on the reads, TCRdb lists one record per CDR3 protein. The table shows roughly 320,000 distinct CDR3 sequences, with 8% to 10% occurring only once. The J segment lost 6 bases and the V segment lost 10 bases, leaving 17 bases of the junction unmatched. In germline, CDR1 is MDHEN, CDR2 SYDVKM. The CDR3 runs 17 residues. Sequenced: PBMCs. The rearrangement joins TRBV28 to TRBJ2-2, with 10 bases aligning to TRBD1. This sequence originates from a human donor in good health (CMV status not recorded). Some clones in this sample may be carry-over from other donors' samples. The CDR3 DNA sequence: TGTGCCACGACAGAAGTCCCGGGACAGGGGCGTCCCGGGGAGCTGTTTTTT. It is translated as CATTEVPGQGRPGELFF.